Below are 23 T cell receptor beta chains sequenced from a single sample in a study of T cell changes during pregnancy in multiple sclerosis. Assay: immunoSEQ multiplex PCR; the TCRdb copy retains only in-frame clones and omits some. The data contain about 96,000 clones, over 80% of them singletons. Sample: peripheral blood, taken in the first trimester of pregnancy. The receptors derive from a female donor with multiple sclerosis, enrolled in a pregnancy study.

V gene TRBV30 combines with J gene TRBJ2-2; 12 nucleotides match TRBD2. The V gene end was trimmed by 0 bases and the J gene end by 7 bases; junction bases not matched to a gene: 6. CDR1 is GTSNPN, CDR2 SVGIG, per germline (reference sequence). CDR3 length: 16 amino acids. CDR3 region: CAWSVKLAGGIGELFF. The DNA for the CDR3 is TGTGCCTGGAGTGTCAAGCTAGCGGGAGGGATCGGGGAGCTGTTTTTT.

V and J are TRBV5-6 and TRBJ1-1; 7 bases are a match to TRBD1. After removal of 0 bases from V and 4 bases from J, the junction contained 3 bases not matched to a gene. CDR1 is SGHDT and CDR2 is YYEEEE in the germline V gene. The CDR3 runs 14 residues. CDR3 nucleotides: TGTGCCAGCAGCTTGGGAGGGGGCGGCACTGAAGCTTTCTTT. Translation: CASSLGGGGTEAFF.

The rearrangement links TRBV7-9 to TRBJ2-3; D might be TRBD2 (5 bases). V lost 5 bases and J 7 bases, leaving 28 bases between the germline ends. The CDR3 totals 18 residues. Germline-derived CDR1 and CDR2 are SEHNR and FQNEAQ (reference sequence). The CDR3 nucleotides are TGTGCCAGCAGCCCCTTAGGCTGGGTAAGAGGGCCTGTGAATACGCAGTATTTT. Translated: CASSPLGWVRGPVNTQYF.

V is TRBV28 and J is TRBJ2-3, with D possibly matching TRBD2 (6 bases). The CDR3 has 15 residues. Germline values: CDR1 MDHEN, CDR2 SYDVKM. Trimming took 5 bases from V and 5 from J, leaving 17 bases between them. CDR3 coding DNA: TGTGCCAGCAGTCAACAGAGGAGGGCCGGAGATACGCAGTATTTT. Residues: CASSQQRRAGDTQYF. The whole variable domain, remainder taken from reference TRBV28 and TRBJ2-3, is DVKVTQSSRYLVKRTGEKVFLECVQDMDHENMFWYRQDPGLGLRLIYFSYDVKMKEKGDIPEGYSVSREKKERFSLILESASTNQTSMYLCASSQQRRAGDTQYFGPGTRLTVL.

V usage is TRBV5-4 and J usage is TRBJ2-1; 10 positions agree with TRBD2. Germline values: CDR1 SGHNT, CDR2 YYREEE (reference sequence). V trimming: 3 bases; J trimming: 0 bases; junction bases outside the gene matches: 3. The CDR3 runs 16 residues. This CDR3 reads CASSWRLAGSYNEQFF. The CDR3 bases are TGTGCCAGCAGCTGGAGACTAGCGGGCTCCTACAATGAGCAGTTCTTC.

V gene TRBV11-2 combines with J gene TRBJ1-4, with unresolved D. This CDR3 is built from 14 residues. V was trimmed by 5 bases and J by 2 bases, leaving 9 bases between them. Germline assignment: CDR1 SGHAT and CDR2 FQNNGV. Here the CDR3 DNA reads TGTGCCAGCAGCCGGACTCCTACTAATGAAAAACTGTTTTTT. It codes for CASSRTPTNEKLFF.

V is TRBV28 and J is TRBJ1-1, with D perhaps TRBD1 (6 bases). From germline, CDR1 is MDHEN and CDR2 SYDVKM. The CDR3 is 14 amino acids. Deletions cut 6 bases from V and 7 bases from J, with 18 bases between. The CDR3 region has the DNA TGTGCCAGCAGCCGAGGGGGACCGAGTCTTGAAGCTTTCTTT. This sequence encodes CASSRGGPSLEAFF.

The rearrangement links TRBV29-1 to TRBJ2-1; 11 bases fit TRBD2. Looked up from germline, CDR1 is SQVTM and CDR2 is ANQGSEA. Unmatched junction bases numbered 8, after V lost 8 bases and J lost 5 bases. The CDR3 sequence is 14 residues long. The CDR3 spells CSIYGTSGDNEQFF. DNA of the CDR3: TGCAGCATTTACGGGACTAGCGGTGACAATGAGCAGTTCTTC.

This clone was observed a single time. V gene TRBV7-2 combines with J gene TRBJ2-3; 11 bases line up with TRBD2. J lost 3 bases, V lost 4 bases, and 3 bases had no gene match. The CDR3 extends over 15 amino acids. Germline assignment: CDR1 SGHTA and CDR2 FQGNSA. The CDR3 region has the DNA TGTGCCAGCAGCTCTAGCGGGAGGATTACAGATACGCAGTATTTT. Encoded protein: CASSSSGRITDTQYF.

This chain uses TRBV6-5 with TRBJ2-1, with 8 bases lining up with TRBD2. Losses at the gene ends were 6 bases for V and 0 bases for J; bases not matched to a gene: 4. This CDR3 has 15 amino acids. Germline CDR1 reads MNHEY; CDR2 reads SVGAGI. The CDR3 DNA follows: TGTGCCAGCAGCGGGGGGGGGAGCTCCTACAATGAGCAGTTCTTC. It translates to CASSGGGSSYNEQFF.

The J gene is TRBJ2-7, the V gene TRBV30, with 7 positions matching TRBD2. The germline V gene encodes CDR1 GTSNPN and CDR2 SVGIG (reference sequence). The CDR3 runs to 14 residues. Unmatched junction bases numbered 11, after V lost 5 bases and J lost 4 bases. The CDR3 nucleotides read TGTGCCTGGTCGCTGGGGGGGAGTACGTACGAGCAGTACTTC. Translation gives CAWSLGGSTYEQYF.

This chain uses TRBV5-1 with TRBJ2-3, with 7 positions matching TRBD1. The CDR3 has 15 residues. V dropped 2 bases and J dropped 2; count of bases not matched to a gene: 5. Germline V lookup: CDR1 SGHRS, CDR2 YFSETQ. The CDR3 nucleotides are TGCGCCAGCAGCTTCGGACAGGAGCACACAGATACGCAGTATTTT. It translates to CASSFGQEHTDTQYF.

The J gene is TRBJ2-1, the V gene TRBV5-1; TRBD1 agrees at 9 bases. V shed 3 bases and J 7 bases; nucleotides not matched to a gene: 17. The germline V gene has CDR1 SGHRS and CDR2 YFSETQ. This CDR3 is built from 18 residues. The CDR3, as DNA: TGCGCCAGCAGCTGGAAAGGATTAGACAGGGGGGCCACGAATGAGCAGTTCTTC. Amino acids: CASSWKGLDRGATNEQFF.

The chain couples TRBV6-6 to TRBJ2-7; tentative D call: TRBD1 (6 bases). V shed 4 bases and J shed 1 base, with 17 bases lying between them. The CDR3 covers 16 residues. The germline V gene has CDR1 MNHNY and CDR2 SVGAGI (reference sequence). The CDR3 region has the DNA TGTGCCAGCAGTTTACCAGGGGTAACGGGTTCCTACGAGCAGTACTTC. It specifies CASSLPGVTGSYEQYF.

The rearrangement uses TRBV5-4 and TRBJ2-7; the match to TRBD1 covers 9 bases. With 4 bases clipped from V and 4 bases from J, the junction kept 6 bases outside the gene matches. The germline V gene encodes CDR1 SGHNT and CDR2 YYREEE (reference sequence). The length of the CDR3 is 14 residues. In nucleotides, the CDR3 is TGTGCCAGCAGCGCGGGACAGGGATCGTACGAGCAGTACTTC. Encoded protein: CASSAGQGSYEQYF.

This clone showed up just once. This rearrangement joins TRBV19 to TRBJ2-2; tentative D call: TRBD2 (5 bases). The CDR3 is 14 residues long. The germline gives CDR1 LNHDA, CDR2 SQIVND (reference sequence). V was trimmed by 4 bases and J by 4 bases, leaving 10 bases between them. DNA of the CDR3: TGTGCCAGTAGTAAGGGAGTGATCACCGGGGAGCTGTTTTTT. Protein product: CASSKGVITGELFF.

The table lists this clone with a count of one. The CDR3 loop reads CASSSFEGPGNTEAFF. CDR3 DNA: TGTGCCAGCAGTTCATTCGAGGGTCCCGGGAACACTGAAGCTTTCTTT. The chain is built from TRBV28 and TRBJ1-1; D gene unclear. CDR1 is MDHEN, CDR2 SYDVKM, per germline. The V and J ends lost 4 bases and 1 base respectively, with 16 bases between them. The CDR3 extends over 16 amino acids.

V and J are TRBV2 and TRBJ1-1; tentatively, D is TRBD1 (5 bases). The CDR3 totals 11 residues. The V gene's germline CDR1 is SNHLY and CDR2 FYNNEI. V was trimmed by 7 bases and J by 6 bases, leaving 9 bases between them. The CDR3 DNA follows: TGTGCCAGCAAGGGGCCGGCTGAAGCTTTCTTT. This translates into CASKGPAEAFF.

V is TRBV11-2 and J is TRBJ2-7, with a possible D match to TRBD1 (6 bases). CDR1 and CDR2 (germline): SGHAT, FQNNGV. V was cut by 6 bases and J by 2 bases, with 17 bases left in between. This CDR3 contains 15 residues. The CDR3 DNA sequence: TGTGCCAGCAGTTTTGGGCTACAGGGAGCCTACGAGCAGTACTTC. Translating it yields CASSFGLQGAYEQYF.

The rearrangement joins TRBV23-1 to TRBJ1-1; no definite D call. TRBV23-1 is filed as an ORF, its function uncertain. This CDR3 has 13 amino acids. Trimming left V 11 bases short and J 3 bases short, with 16 bases between. CDR3 region: CASEHSNDTEAFF. The DNA for the CDR3 is TGCGCCTCCGAGCATAGTAATGACACTGAAGCTTTCTTT.

V and J are TRBV7-9 and TRBJ2-1, with a possible D match to TRBD1 (6 bases). The CDR3 runs to 14 residues. Germline V gives CDR1 SEHNR, CDR2 FQNEAQ (reference sequence). V lost 5 bases to trimming and J lost 8 bases, with 16 bases between them. The CDR3 sequence: CASSLLQGEHEQFF. In nucleotides, the CDR3 is TGTGCCAGCAGCCTATTACAGGGAGAGCATGAGCAGTTCTTC.

The rearrangement joins TRBV5-6 to TRBJ1-5, with TRBD1 as a possible D gene (5 bases). Germline CDR1 SGHDT, CDR2 YYEEEE. V was shortened by 4 bases and J by 0 bases, with 17 bases between the two germline ends. The length of the CDR3 is 17 residues. The CDR3 coding sequence is TGTGCCAGCAGCCAGGCTGGTTGGCAGGGTAGCAATCAGCCCCAGCATTTT. Residues: CASSQAGWQGSNQPQHF. The full variable domain, with the rest looked up from reference TRBV5-6 and TRBJ1-5, is DAGVTQSPTHLIKTRGQQVTLRCSPKSGHDTVSWYQQALGQGPQFIFQYYEEEERQRGNFPDRFSGHQFPNYSSELNVNALLLGDSALYLCASSQAGWQGSNQPQHFGDGTRLSIL.

This clone has just one count. This chain joins TRBV5-1 and TRBJ2-1, with 8 bases that match TRBD2. The CDR3 contains 14 residues. In germline, CDR1 is SGHRS, CDR2 YFSETQ. Unmatched junction bases numbered 11, after V lost 6 bases and J lost 9 bases. The chain's CDR3 is CASIPGLDTSEQFF. CDR3 DNA sequence: TGCGCCAGCATCCCGGGACTAGATACAAGTGAGCAGTTCTTC.